A single sample is the source of the 29 T cell receptor beta chains below, sequenced in a study of human T cells and chemical hapten exposure. Total RNA was isolated from whole blood that had not been fractionated. MiXCR, run by TCRdb on the 5' RACE reads, gives a single entry per CDR3 protein. The table includes 75,000 or so distinct CDR3 sequences, about a sixth detected once. The receptors stem from a female donor in good health.

This clonotype has ten or more counts. The J gene is TRBJ2-1, the V gene TRBV2, with 14 nucleotides matching TRBD2. Germline CDR1 and CDR2: SNHLY and FYNNEI. This CDR3 contains 17 residues. After removal of 5 bases from V and 9 bases from J, the junction contained 12 bases not matched to a gene. The CDR3 here is CASSPRNGLAGGGEQFF. The CDR3 region has the DNA TGTGCCAGCAGTCCCCGAAACGGACTAGCGGGAGGAGGTGAGCAGTTCTTC.

Concerning this clonotype: This could be a read error, since a much larger clone is one nucleotide away. The V gene is TRBV2, the J gene TRBJ1-1; 8 nucleotides line up with TRBD1. The CDR3 consists of 14 residues. Per the germline V gene, CDR1 is SNHLY and CDR2 is FYNNEI. After removal of 7 bases from V and 5 bases from J, the junction contained 9 bases not matched to a gene. CDR3 amino acids: CASNRDRRSTEAFF. The DNA of the CDR3 is TGTGCCAGCAATAGGGACAGGCGTTCTACTGAAGCTTTCTTT.

This clonotype has a handful of counts. This chain links TRBV5-4 with TRBJ1-2; 7 bases fit TRBD1. Germline trimming cut 3 bases from V and 4 bases from J; bases unmatched to any gene: 9. CDR1 is SGHNT, CDR2 YYREEE, per germline (reference sequence). The CDR3 consists of 15 residues. The CDR3 sequence is CASSSWTGGVYGYTF. CDR3 in DNA: TGTGCCAGCAGCTCATGGACAGGAGGGGTCTATGGCTACACCTTC.

The genes are TRBV19 and TRBJ1-5; perhaps TRBD1 as D (5 bases). CDR3 length: 16 residues. From germline, CDR1 is LNHDA and CDR2 SQIVND (reference sequence). V gave up 1 base and J gave up 2 bases, with 12 bases separating them. CDR3 sequence (DNA): TGTGCCAGTAGTATAGTTGGGGAAGGGGGCAATCAGCCCCAGCATTTT. The encoded protein is CASSIVGEGGNQPQHF.

By its share, this clonotype is medium-sized (0.01 to 0.1%). The chain employs TRBV7-2 and TRBJ1-1; TRBD1 might be the D (6 bases). Germline CDR1 reads SGHTA; CDR2 reads FQGNSA. The CDR3 runs 17 residues. V gave up 7 bases and J gave up 4 bases, with 25 bases separating them. CDR3 in DNA: TGTGCCAGCACCTCTCGAGGAGGGGGTTTTTTGGCCACTGAAGCTTTCTTT. Encoded protein: CASTSRGGGFLATEAFF. Full variable domain (outside the CDR3, taken from reference TRBV7-2 and TRBJ1-1): GAGVSQSPSNKVTEKGKDVELRCDPISGHTALYWYRQSLGQGLEFLIYFQGNSAPDKSGLPSDRFSAERTGGSVSTLTIQRTQQEDSAVYLCASTSRGGGFLATEAFFGQGTRLTVV.

The rearrangement links TRBV5-8 to TRBJ2-1; no clear D. V was trimmed by 0 bases and J by 5 bases, leaving 21 bases between them. The CDR3 sequence is 18 residues long. Germline V lookup: CDR1 SGHTS, CDR2 YDEGEE. The CDR3 DNA sequence: TGTGCCAGCAGCTTGGGATGGGATCTGCCCCGAAGCCACAATGAGCAGTTCTTC. This translates into CASSLGWDLPRSHNEQFF. Based on the CDR3 plus reference TRBV5-8 and TRBJ2-1, the full variable domain is EAGVTQSPTHLIKTRGQQATLRCSPISGHTSVYWYQQALGLGLQFLLWYDEGEERNRGNFPPRFSGRQFPNYSSELNVNALELEDSALYLCASSLGWDLPRSHNEQFFGPGTRLTVL.

This clonotype was counted a few times. The V gene is TRBV2, the J gene TRBJ1-6; D remains unclear. V lost 7 bases and J 7 bases, leaving 14 bases between the germline ends. Germline lookup yields CDR1 SNHLY and CDR2 FYNNEI. CDR3 length equals 14 residues. The CDR3 reads CASKPGLSNSPLHF. The CDR3 DNA sequence: TGTGCCAGCAAACCGGGGTTAAGCAATTCACCCCTCCACTTT. Looking up the rest from reference TRBV2 and TRBJ1-6 gives the full variable domain: EPEVTQTPSHQVTQMGQEVILRCVPISNHLYFYWYRQILGQKVEFLVSFYNNEISEKSEIFDDQFSVERPDGSNFTLKIRSTKLEDSAMYFCASKPGLSNSPLHFGNGTRLTVT.

This clonotype was counted between two and nine times. The chain joins TRBV20-1 to TRBJ2-2, with D unresolved. V was shortened by 3 bases and J by 8 bases, with 7 bases between the two germline ends. Germline-derived CDR1 and CDR2 are DFQATT and SNEGSKA (reference sequence). This CDR3 has 11 amino acids. CDR3 sequence (DNA): TGCAGTGCTAGGCTAATGGGGGAGCTGTTTTTT. This encodes CSARLMGELFF.

This clonotype was recorded a few times. This rearrangement joins TRBV5-1 to TRBJ2-3; 8 bases map to TRBD2. CDR1 is SGHRS and CDR2 is YFSETQ in the germline V gene. Trimming took 0 bases from V and 1 from J; bases not matched to a gene: 4. This CDR3 has 16 amino acids. The CDR3: CASSLAQTSGTDTQYF. The CDR3 coding sequence is TGCGCCAGCAGCTTGGCCCAGACTAGCGGCACAGATACGCAGTATTTT.

This clonotype came up a few times. The chain couples TRBV12-3 or TRBV12-4 to TRBJ1-2; TRBD1 is a possible D gene (5 bases). The CDR3 has 14 residues. Trimming removed 2 bases from V and 4 bases from J, with 11 bases in between. In DNA form, the CDR3 reads TGTGCCAGCAGTTTAAAGGGGATCGGCTATGGCTACACCTTC. Translating gives CASSLKGIGYGYTF.

The chain carries TRBV28 and TRBJ2-1; the match to TRBD1 covers 8 bases. The CDR3 has 12 residues. V lost 6 bases and J lost 10; bases outside the gene matches: 5. Per germline, CDR1 MDHEN and CDR2 SYDVKM. For the CDR3, the DNA is TGTGCCAGCAGCAGGACAGGGAGGGAGCAGTTCTTC. This encodes CASSRTGREQFF.

The J gene is TRBJ1-5, the V gene TRBV6-1; D is undetermined. Trimming cost V 0 bases and J 13 bases, with 13 bases left between them. Germline loops: CDR1 MNHNS, CDR2 SASEGT. This CDR3 is 13 amino acids long. The CDR3 spells CASSEALGTRQHF. CDR3 DNA: TGTGCCAGCAGTGAAGCCTTGGGTACACGGCAGCATTTT.

V usage is TRBV28 and J usage is TRBJ1-5, with 10 bases that match TRBD1. Germline-derived CDR1 and CDR2 are MDHEN and SYDVKM. This CDR3 has 16 residues. The V segment lost 2 bases and the J segment 1 base; nucleotides outside the gene matches: 2. The CDR3 here is CASSLADRGSNQPQHF. In DNA form, the CDR3 reads TGTGCCAGCAGTTTAGCGGACAGGGGGAGCAATCAGCCCCAGCATTTT.

The V and J genes are TRBV4-3 and TRBJ2-1, with 12 nucleotides matching TRBD2. From germline, CDR1 is LGHNA and CDR2 YSLEER. V lost 0 bases to trimming and J lost 11 bases; unmatched junction nucleotides: 17. CDR3 size: 19 residues. CDR3 amino acids: CASSQDPLTSGGPSDKQFF. In nucleotides, the CDR3 is TGCGCCAGCAGCCAAGATCCCCTTACTAGCGGGGGGCCGTCGGATAAGCAGTTCTTC.

The chain links TRBV12-3 or TRBV12-4 to TRBJ2-1; possibly TRBD1 or TRBD2 for D (6 bases each). The CDR3 has 13 amino acids. V shed 8 bases and J shed 4 bases, with 12 bases lying between them. The CDR3 sequence is CASGGTLYNEQFF. The CDR3 nucleotides read TGTGCCAGCGGCGGGACATTGTACAATGAGCAGTTCTTC.

This clonotype was observed a few times. This chain links TRBV6-5 with TRBJ2-1; 11 nucleotides agree with TRBD1. CDR3 length: 16 residues. Germline-derived CDR1 and CDR2 are MNHEY and SVGAGI. V lost 4 bases to trimming and J lost 8 bases; unmatched junction nucleotides: 10. The CDR3 is CASSSNRDRGIHEQFF. DNA of the CDR3: TGTGCCAGCAGTTCCAACCGGGACAGGGGGATCCATGAGCAGTTCTTC.

CDR3 loop: CASSLLGNGRGGVNSPLHF. The CDR3 region has the DNA TGTGCCAGCAGTTTATTGGGAAACGGCCGGGGGGGTGTCAATTCACCCCTCCACTTT. The chain carries TRBV27 and TRBJ1-6; tentatively, D is TRBD1 (5 bases). V lost 1 base, J lost 7 bases, and 23 bases lay in between. Germline-derived CDR1 and CDR2 are MNHEY and SMNVEV (reference sequence). The CDR3 totals 19 residues.

This clonotype occurred many times. This chain connects TRBV20-1 to TRBJ2-3, with D tentatively TRBD2 (6 bases). CDR1 and CDR2 from the germline V gene are DFQATT and SNEGSKA (reference sequence). The germline V and J ends were trimmed by 0 bases and 6 bases, with 13 bases remaining between them. This CDR3 is built from 14 residues. CDR3 region: CSARDGGRGDTQYF. The CDR3 nucleotides are TGCAGTGCTAGAGATGGAGGGAGAGGGGATACGCAGTATTTT.

This clonotype was detected only a few times. The CDR3 loop is CATSRDRAGANVLTF. CDR3 bases: TGTGCCACCAGCAGAGACAGGGCTGGGGCCAACGTCCTGACTTTC. V is TRBV15 and J is TRBJ2-6, with D tentatively TRBD1 (5 bases). Germline CDR1 LNHNV, CDR2 YYDKDF (reference sequence). The V gene lost 0 bases and the J gene lost 2 bases, with 5 bases spanning the gap. The CDR3 consists of 15 residues.

The chain employs TRBV6-1 and TRBJ2-1; no clear D gene. CDR3 size: 13 residues. Trimming left V 4 bases short and J 0 bases short, with 4 bases between. CDR1 is MNHNS, CDR2 SASEGT, per germline. For the CDR3, the DNA is TGTGCCAGCAGTGGTTACTCCTACAATGAGCAGTTCTTC. Protein product: CASSGYSYNEQFF.

The rearrangement joins TRBV18 to TRBJ1-5, with D maybe TRBD1 (5 bases). This CDR3 contains 13 residues. Between the trimmed V and J ends, which lost 2 bases and 4 bases, there was a span of 6 bases. Germline V gene sequence: CDR1 KGHSH, CDR2 LQKENI. The CDR3 region has the DNA TGTGCCAGCTCACCAGGGACTAATCAGCCCCAGCATTTT. Protein product: CASSPGTNQPQHF.

This CDR3 reads CASSALGGGRWYSNQPQHF. The CDR3, as DNA: TGTGCCAGCAGTGCTCTTGGGGGGGGCCGCTGGTATAGCAATCAGCCCCAGCATTTT. The gene calls are TRBV2 and TRBJ1-5, with D possibly matching TRBD1 (6 bases). Germline V gene data show CDR1 as SNHLY and CDR2 as FYNNEI. The CDR3 runs 19 residues. Trimming shortened V by 4 bases and J by 0 bases, and 22 bases separated the two germline ends.

This clonotype was counted a few times. This chain uses TRBV6-5 with TRBJ1-1, with 7 bases fitting TRBD1. With V trimmed by 6 bases and J by 3 bases, 7 bases remained unmatched. The length of the CDR3 is 14 residues. Germline values: CDR1 MNHEY, CDR2 SVGAGI. The CDR3 DNA sequence: TGTGCCAGCAGCAAACAGGGGAGGGACACTGAAGCTTTCTTT. Translation: CASSKQGRDTEAFF.

This clonotype has a handful of counts. The chain employs TRBV6-6 and TRBJ1-1, with no clear D. CDR1 is MNHNY, CDR2 SVGAGI, per germline (reference sequence). Deletions cut 0 bases from V and 7 bases from J, with 6 bases between. The CDR3 length is 12 residues. Here the CDR3 DNA reads TGTGCCAGCAGTTACTCGGGCAGTGAAGCTTTCTTT. The encoded protein is CASSYSGSEAFF.

The rearrangement joins TRBV6-1 to TRBJ1-4; possible D gene TRBD1, 5 bases. The CDR3 loop spans 15 amino acids. Germline loops: CDR1 MNHNS, CDR2 SASEGT. V was cut by 7 bases and J by 7 bases, with 19 bases left in between. The CDR3 reads CASIGRPGSGEKLFF. The CDR3 DNA reads as TGTGCCAGCATCGGCCGTCCAGGGTCGGGTGAAAAACTGTTTTTT.

This clonotype was seen a few times. J is TRBJ2-3 and V is TRBV4-3, with 9 bases that match TRBD2. The germline V gene encodes CDR1 LGHNA and CDR2 YSLEER. The CDR3 contains 16 residues. V lost 4 bases and J lost 3; bases outside the gene matches: 8. CDR3 in amino acids: CASSRTSSGVTDTQYF. CDR3 DNA sequence: TGCGCCAGCAGCCGGACGTCTAGCGGGGTGACAGATACGCAGTATTTT.

The chain uses TRBV5-1 and TRBJ2-1, with D possibly matching TRBD2 (6 bases). Deletions cut 2 bases from V and 8 bases from J, with 20 bases between. The CDR3 runs to 16 residues. Germline V gene data show CDR1 as SGHRS and CDR2 as YFSETQ. CDR3 sequence reads: CASSFTRGGGEDEQFF. The CDR3 DNA sequence: TGCGCCAGCAGCTTTACCCGGGGAGGCGGAGAGGATGAGCAGTTCTTC.

This clonotype is labeled as medium-sized. The rearrangement uses TRBV6-1 and TRBJ1-5; D is undetermined. The V gene's germline CDR1 is MNHNS and CDR2 SASEGT. Trimming took off 9 bases at V and 3 bases at J, with 12 bases between the two ends. The CDR3 loop spans 13 amino acids. The CDR3 loop reads CASHRESNQPQHF. CDR3 bases: TGTGCCAGTCACAGAGAGTCCAATCAGCCCCAGCATTTT.

The rearrangement joins TRBV18 to TRBJ2-5, with D possibly TRBD1 on 5 matching bases. Trimming left V 1 base short and J 2 bases short, with 5 bases between. CDR3 size: 13 residues. Looked up from germline, CDR1 is KGHSH and CDR2 is LQKENI. The CDR3 is CASSPRQQETQYF. CDR3 DNA sequence: TGTGCCAGCTCACCACGACAGCAAGAGACCCAGTACTTC.